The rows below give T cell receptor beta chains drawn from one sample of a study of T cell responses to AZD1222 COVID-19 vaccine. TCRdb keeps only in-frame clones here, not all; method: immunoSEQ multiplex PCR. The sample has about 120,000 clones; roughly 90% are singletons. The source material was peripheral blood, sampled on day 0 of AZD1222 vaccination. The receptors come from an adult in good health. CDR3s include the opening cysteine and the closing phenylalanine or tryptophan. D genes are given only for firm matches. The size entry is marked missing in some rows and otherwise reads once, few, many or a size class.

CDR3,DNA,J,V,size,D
CAWSVGQALQETQYF,TGTGCCTGGAGTGTAGGACAGGCCCTACAAGAGACCCAGTACTTC,TRBJ2-5,TRBV30,-,TRBD1
CASSLVVGPYGYTF,TGTGCTAGCAGCTTAGTGGTAGGGCCCTATGGCTACACCTTC,TRBJ1-2,TRBV7-7,-,-
CATSDTGGTEAFF,TGTGCCACCAGTGATACAGGGGGCACTGAAGCTTTCTTT,TRBJ1-1,TRBV24-1,-,TRBD1
CASSIGNRLTQRNYGYTF,TGTGCCAGTAGTATTGGGAACAGGTTGACCCAACGTAACTATGGCTACACCTTC,TRBJ1-2,TRBV19,-,-
CASSFNTEAFF,TGCGCCAGCAGCTTCAACACTGAAGCTTTCTTT,TRBJ1-1,TRBV5-1,-,-
CASSLRMQEQETQYF,TGTGCCAGCAGCCTACGGATGCAGGAACAAGAGACCCAGTACTTC,TRBJ2-5,TRBV5-5,-,-
CASSYGSFSPLHF,TGTGCCAGCAGTTACGGCAGCTTTTCACCCCTCCACTTT,TRBJ1-6,TRBV28,-,-
CASSPRVHQETQYF,TGTGCCAGTTCCCCCCGCGTCCACCAAGAGACCCAGTACTTC,TRBJ2-5,TRBV19,-,-
CASSFVGGAINNEQFF,TGTGCCAGCAGCTTCGTGGGAGGGGCAATTAACAATGAGCAGTTCTTC,TRBJ2-1,TRBV7-2,-,TRBD2
CASSPGQVGVTEAFF,TGTGCCAGCAGCCCAGGACAGGTCGGGGTCACTGAAGCTTTCTTT,TRBJ1-1,TRBV7-9,once,TRBD1
CASSPRLGLATYNEQFF,TGTGCCAGCAGCCCCCGCTTGGGACTAGCGACCTACAATGAGCAGTTCTTC,TRBJ2-1,TRBV9,once,TRBD2
CASSSFTNTGELFF,TGCGCCAGCAGCTCTTTCACGAACACCGGGGAGCTGTTTTTT,TRBJ2-2,TRBV5-1,-,-
CATSRVRDSGANVLTF,TGTGCCACCAGCAGAGTCCGGGACTCTGGGGCCAACGTCCTGACTTTC,TRBJ2-6,TRBV15,once,-
CATMRTGPNTGELFF,TGTGCCACTATGAGGACAGGGCCGAACACCGGGGAGCTGTTTTTT,TRBJ2-2,TRBV19,-,TRBD1
CASSLGGRAQPQHF,TGTGCCAGCAGCTTAGGAGGAAGGGCCCAGCCCCAGCATTTT,TRBJ1-5,TRBV7-9,-,-
CASSFGRGRNEQFF,TGTGCCAGCAGCTTTGGGCGAGGGCGAAATGAGCAGTTCTTC,TRBJ2-1,TRBV7-8,-,-
CASSLPTGGTEAFF,TGTGCCAGCAGCTTGCCGACAGGGGGGACTGAAGCTTTCTTT,TRBJ1-1,TRBV5-6,-,TRBD1
CASSYSPAGGPNQPQHF,TGTGCCAGCAGTTACTCTCCTGCGGGGGGTCCCAATCAGCCCCAGCATTTT,TRBJ1-5,TRBV6-2/TRBV6-3,-,-
CASSDISGDLRDQPQHF,TGTGCCAGCTCAGACATATCCGGGGACCTGAGGGATCAGCCCCAGCATTTT,TRBJ1-5,TRBV18,-,-
CATSDIDRPTPYGYTF,TGTGCCACCAGTGATATTGACAGGCCCACCCCCTATGGCTACACCTTC,TRBJ1-2,TRBV24-1,-,-
CASSLAAFGELFF,TGTGCCAGCAGCTTAGCGGCGTTCGGGGAGCTGTTTTTT,TRBJ2-2,TRBV7-2,-,-
CASSPSGSYETQYF,TGTGCCAGCAGCCCCAGCGGGAGCTATGAGACCCAGTACTTC,TRBJ2-5,TRBV11-2,once,TRBD2
CASRKPGGNDGYTF,TGCGCCAGCCGGAAGCCAGGGGGGAACGATGGCTACACCTTC,TRBJ1-2,TRBV4-1,-,TRBD1
CASSPRGLVTDTQYF,TGTGCCAGTAGCCCGCGGGGTTTGGTCACAGATACGCAGTATTTT,TRBJ2-3,TRBV19,-,-
CASSLGRVRGNTEAFF,TGTGCCAGCAGCTTAGGCAGGGTCCGAGGGAACACTGAAGCTTTCTTT,TRBJ1-1,TRBV7-6,few,-
CASSQVQDRGFRVTEAFF,TGTGCCAGCAGCCAAGTTCAAGACAGGGGGTTCCGAGTCACTGAAGCTTTCTTT,TRBJ1-1,TRBV14,-,TRBD1
CASSYSERGYTF,TGTGCCAGCAGTTACTCGGAAAGGGGCTACACCTTC,TRBJ1-2,TRBV6-2/TRBV6-3,-,-
CAWSIGTSYEQYF,TGTGCCTGGAGTATTGGGACCTCCTACGAGCAGTACTTC,TRBJ2-7,TRBV30,once,-
CASTPAGVGDTQYF,TGTGCCAGCACCCCTGCGGGAGTAGGAGATACGCAGTATTTT,TRBJ2-3,TRBV7-8,-,TRBD2
CATSDTGQGAETQYF,TGTGCCACCAGTGACACGGGACAGGGCGCGGAGACCCAGTACTTC,TRBJ2-5,TRBV24-1,-,TRBD1
CASSRGAEQYF,TGTGCCAGCAGCCGGGGGGCCGAGCAGTACTTC,TRBJ2-7,TRBV6-2/TRBV6-3,-,-
CSVAGRSGELFF,TGCAGCGTTGCCGGCCGATCCGGGGAGCTGTTTTTT,TRBJ2-2,TRBV29-1,-,-
CASSNDREETQYF,TGTGCCAGCAGCAACGACAGGGAAGAGACCCAGTACTTC,TRBJ2-5,TRBV6-2/TRBV6-3,-,TRBD1
CASRPGTDLREQFF,TGTGCCAGCAGACCCGGGACAGACCTTCGAGAGCAGTTCTTC,TRBJ2-1,TRBV5-4,-,TRBD1
CASSLRSGAHEQYF,TGTGCCAGCAGTTTGAGGTCGGGAGCCCACGAGCAGTACTTC,TRBJ2-7,TRBV28,-,-
CASSHGFQGAERYEQYF,TGTGCCAGCAGCCATGGATTCCAGGGGGCGGAGAGGTACGAGCAGTACTTC,TRBJ2-7,TRBV7-9,-,TRBD1
CASSSFDRGLTDTQYF,TGTGCCAGTAGTTCCTTTGACAGGGGACTCACAGATACGCAGTATTTT,TRBJ2-3,TRBV19,-,TRBD1
CATSRGTGPFRPQHF,TGTGCCACCAGCAGAGGGACAGGACCCTTTCGGCCCCAGCATTTT,TRBJ1-5,TRBV15,-,TRBD1
CASSLSASSYNSPLHF,TGTGCCAGCAGCCTAAGCGCGAGCTCCTATAATTCACCCCTCCACTTT,TRBJ1-6,TRBV9,-,-
CASSYSGGRASYNEQFF,TGTGCCAGCAGTTACTCAGGCGGGAGGGCCTCCTACAATGAGCAGTTCTTC,TRBJ2-1,TRBV6-2/TRBV6-3,-,TRBD2
CASTPSTGDSNQPQHF,TGTGCCAGCACCCCTAGTACAGGAGATAGCAATCAGCCCCAGCATTTT,TRBJ1-5,TRBV21-1,-,-
CASSLGQGRVELFF,TGCGCCAGCAGCTTGGGGCAGGGACGTGTTGAACTGTTTTTT,TRBJ2-2,TRBV5-1,-,-
CASSSQGVAEAFF,TGTGCCAGCAGCTCCCAGGGGGTGGCTGAAGCTTTCTTT,TRBJ1-1,TRBV11-2,-,TRBD1
CASSFEWGPDQPQHF,TGTGCCAGCAGCTTTGAATGGGGGCCGGATCAGCCCCAGCATTTT,TRBJ1-5,TRBV6-5,-,-
CASSLAYRGEAFF,TGTGCCAGCAGTTTAGCCTACAGGGGCGAAGCTTTCTTT,TRBJ1-1,TRBV12-3/TRBV12-4,-,TRBD1
CASSLEGALAKNIQYF,TGTGCCAGCAGCTTAGAAGGCGCCCTAGCCAAAAACATTCAGTACTTC,TRBJ2-4,TRBV7-8,-,-
CASSLGNTQYF,TGTGCCAGCAGTTTAGGAAATACGCAGTATTTT,TRBJ2-3,TRBV27,-,-
CSVRDRVNYGYTF,TGCAGCGTACGGGACAGGGTTAACTATGGCTACACCTTC,TRBJ1-2,TRBV29-1,-,TRBD1
CASSLEFEQFF,TGTGCCAGCAGCTTAGAATTTGAGCAGTTCTTC,TRBJ2-1,TRBV7-9,-,-
CASSTGQKNTEAFF,TGTGCCAGCAGCACGGGACAGAAGAACACTGAAGCTTTCTTT,TRBJ1-1,TRBV3-1/TRBV3-2,-,TRBD1
CASSPDRELFF,TGTGCCAGCAGCCCCGACAGGGAACTGTTTTTT,TRBJ1-4,TRBV12-3/TRBV12-4,-,TRBD1
CASTITGRGYTF,TGTGCCAGCACTATAACAGGGCGCGGCTACACCTTC,TRBJ1-2,TRBV28,once,-
CASSYSPGNTEAFF,TGTGCCAGCAGTTACTCTCCGGGAAACACTGAAGCTTTCTTT,TRBJ1-1,TRBV6-5,-,-
CASSEWNTEAFF,TGCGCCAGCAGTGAGTGGAACACTGAAGCTTTCTTT,TRBJ1-1,TRBV10-1,-,-
CASSQEGGTGGSYNSPLHF,TGTGCCAGCAGCCAAGAGGGTGGGACAGGGGGCTCCTATAATTCACCCCTCCACTTT,TRBJ1-6,TRBV3-1/TRBV3-2,-,TRBD1
CAWSPRNSNQPQHF,TGTGCCTGGAGCCCCCGGAATAGCAATCAGCCCCAGCATTTT,TRBJ1-5,TRBV30,-,-